This T cell receptor beta chain came from a study of cytomegalovirus exposure and HLA in healthy donors. PCR was performed using 60 Vbeta and 13 Jbeta primers. Clones were sequenced by immunoSEQ multiplex PCR, and TCRdb holds only the in-frame ones, with some missing. The sample lists 150,000 to 180,000 clones; around 79% were seen once. Per the germline V gene, CDR1 is LNHDA and CDR2 is SQIVND (reference sequence). The CDR3 runs to 14 residues. Losses at the gene ends were 3 bases for V and 5 bases for J; bases not matched to a gene: 4. This TCR came from a man younger than 30 in good health and CMV-seronegative. This chain uses TRBV19 with TRBJ1-2; 9 bases fit TRBD1. Sequencing input: PBMCs. Here the CDR3 reads CASSIDRGRYGYTF. The CDR3, as DNA: TGTGCCAGTAGTATCGACAGGGGGAGGTATGGCTACACCTTC. Drawing the rest from reference TRBV19 and TRBJ1-2, the complete variable domain is DGGITQSPKYLFRKEGQNVTLSCEQNLNHDAMYWYRQDPGQGLRLIYYSQIVNDFQKGDIAEGYSVSREKKESFPLTVTSAQKNPTAFYLCASSIDRGRYGYTFGSGTRLTVV.